These 23 T cell receptor beta chains were all obtained from the same sample, sequenced in a study of tumor-infiltrating lymphocytes in oesophageal squamous cell carcinoma listed by TCRdb under 2016. Library preparation used PCR. Sequencing used an Illumina HiSeq 2000. TCRdb cleaned the public reads at Q25 with fastp, built clones with MiXCR and kept in-frame beta chains. Each record represents a unique CDR3 protein, reported with the most common genes and DNA among its rows. For this sample the table gives around 12,000 distinct CDR3 sequences, of which about three fifths were detected only once. Jointly, the top ten make up about 30% of the sample. Sequenced input: esophageal tumor tissue. These TCRs come from a female donor with esophageal squamous cell carcinoma.

On this clonotype itself: The missing conserved phenylalanine or tryptophan at the end of this CDR3 makes a read error likely. The DNA is omitted, as the CDR3 cannot be located on it reliably, and the CDR3 follows TCRdb's listing. The chain carries TRBV10-3 and TRBJ2-3; no check of the table's D call, TRBD1, against the DNA was made. CDR1 is ENHRY and CDR2 is SYGVKD in the germline V gene. With termini counted, the CDR3 has 15 amino acids. The CDR3 region is CAISQGSGDIQYFGA.

The chain links TRBV7-8 to TRBJ2-5; 9 nucleotides align to TRBD1. Judging by the DNA end, TRBJ2-7 fits better; the J call may be wrong. Germline assignment: CDR1 SGHVS and CDR2 FQNEAQ. The CDR3 totals 14 residues. The DNA for the CDR3 is TGTGCCAGCAGCACCCGGACAGGGGTGGCCGAGCAGTACTTC. Encoded protein: CASSTRTGVAEQYF.

This clonotype was detected many times. The chain joins TRBV28 to TRBJ2-7, with D unresolved. V lost 6 bases, J lost 4 bases, and 7 bases lay in between. This CDR3 comprises 11 residues. Germline values: CDR1 MDHEN, CDR2 SYDVKM. Here the CDR3 DNA reads TGTGCCAGCAGCGAACGGTACGAGCAGTACTTC. Amino acid sequence: CASSERYEQYF.

V and J are TRBV7-4 and TRBJ2-5; TRBD2 might be the D (5 bases). The better agreement between TRBJ2-6 and the DNA end casts doubt on the J call. The CDR3 is made up of 13 amino acids. Germline CDR1 reads SGHVT; CDR2 reads SQSDAQ. The CDR3 loop is CAQEASGANVLTF. CDR3 in DNA: TGTGCCCAGGAGGCCTCTGGGGCCAACGTCCTGACTTTC.

About this clonotype: The conserved phenylalanine or tryptophan is not found at the CDR3 terminus, so this likely reflects a read error. The DNA is omitted, as the CDR3 cannot be located on it reliably, and the CDR3 follows TCRdb's listing. The CDR3 protein is CASSPRQGDNSPLHFGN. The chain combines TRBV12-3 or TRBV12-4 with TRBJ2-7; the table's D call, TRBD1, has no DNA check behind it. Termini included, the CDR3 measures 17 amino acids.

This clonotype was counted between two and nine times. This sequence joins TRBV7-2 and TRBJ2-1; 7 bases map to TRBD2. The closer fit of TRBJ2-7 to the DNA end suggests the J call may be wrong. From germline, CDR1 is SGHTA and CDR2 FQGNSA. The CDR3 runs to 14 residues. This CDR3 is CASSPRGGMNEQYF. In nucleotides, the CDR3 is TGTGCCAGCAGCCCCCGCGGGGGAATGAATGAGCAGTACTTC.

The genes are TRBV24-1 and TRBJ2-3; D tentatively reads TRBD1 or TRBD2 (5 bases each). Looked up from germline, CDR1 is KGHDR and CDR2 is SFDVKD. The CDR3 sequence is 17 residues long. V lost 2 bases to trimming and J lost 1 base, with 15 bases between them. The CDR3 coding sequence is TGTGCCACCAGTGATTCCAACGGGGCATTCGGCACAGATACGCAGTATTTT. Translating gives CATSDSNGAFGTDTQYF.

This sequence joins TRBV7-2 and TRBJ2-3; 9 nucleotides line up with TRBD2. The J call is in doubt because the DNA end fits TRBJ2-7 better. CDR3 size: 16 residues. Germline-derived CDR1 and CDR2 are SGHTA and FQGNSA. For the CDR3, the DNA is TGTGCCAGCAGCGCGGCCTGGGGCGGGGGGGTCTACGAGCAGTACTTC. Its translation is CASSAAWGGGVYEQYF.

Note on this clonotype: The germline gene is not matched at one end of the junction; a read error may be the cause. As DNA, the CDR3 is TGTGCCAGCAGTTACGCGATGACCCAGTACTTT. Translating gives CASSYAMTQYF. The rearrangement uses TRBV6-8 and TRBJ1-6; D is uncertain. This CDR3 contains 11 residues. CDR1 and CDR2 from the germline V gene are MNHGY and SAAAGT.

V and J are TRBV12-3 or TRBV12-4 and TRBJ1-5; 10 bases match TRBD1. This CDR3 region has 15 residues. V trimming: 5 bases; J trimming: 7 bases; junction bases outside the gene matches: 8. Here the CDR3 DNA reads TGTGCCAGCAGTAGGGGACAGGGGAGGGGACAGCCCCAGCATTTT. This encodes CASSRGQGRGQPQHF.

This clonotype was picked up a small number of times. The chain links TRBV7-6 to TRBJ2-7, with D tentatively TRBD2 (6 bases). Germline V lookup: CDR1 SGHVS, CDR2 FNYEAQ. V was cut by 5 bases and J by 2 bases, with 10 bases left in between. This CDR3 spans 13 amino acids. CDR3 amino acids: CASSHRGAYEQYF. In DNA form, the CDR3 reads TGTGCCAGCAGCCACCGCGGGGCCTACGAGCAGTACTTC.

This clonotype is labeled as medium-sized. V usage is TRBV10-1 and J usage is TRBJ2-1; TRBD2 might be the D (5 bases). The V end lost 2 bases, the J end lost 5 bases, and 10 bases lay between the germline ends. CDR1 is WNHNN and CDR2 is SYGVQD in the germline V gene (reference sequence). The CDR3 is 14 residues long. CDR3 nucleotides: TGCGCCAGCAGTGAGATAGCGACGGACAATGAGCAGTTCTTC. This translates into CASSEIATDNEQFF.

A few counts support this clonotype. V usage is TRBV7-6 and J usage is TRBJ2-3; 11 nucleotides line up with TRBD2. J was trimmed by 2 bases and V by 3 bases; bases with no gene match: 1. This CDR3 contains 15 residues. The germline gives CDR1 SGHVS, CDR2 FNYEAQ. The CDR3 protein is CASSLGLADTDTQYF. The CDR3 DNA reads as TGTGCCAGCAGCTTGGGACTAGCGGACACAGATACGCAGTATTTT. The full variable domain, in which reference TRBV7-6 and TRBJ2-3 provide the parts outside the CDR3, is GAGVSQSPRYKVTKRGQDVALRCDPISGHVSLYWYRQALGQGPEFLTYFNYEAQQDKSGLPNDRFSAERPEGSISTLTIQRTEQRDSAMYRCASSLGLADTDTQYFGPGTRLTVL.

This clonotype was picked up a small number of times. Here the CDR3 omits its conserved ending phenylalanine or tryptophan, so a read error is the likely source. It is unclear where the CDR3 begins or ends on the DNA, so no DNA is shown, and the CDR3 is as TCRdb lists it. V usage is TRBV10-1 and J usage is TRBJ2-7. The CDR3 is 15 residues long, counting both termini. Germline loops: CDR1 WNHNN, CDR2 SYGVQD (reference sequence). CDR3 loop: CASSESYGSGYTFGS.

This clonotype has just a few counts. The chain couples TRBV12-3 or TRBV12-4 to TRBJ2-2; 11 nucleotides match TRBD2. V dropped 0 bases and J dropped 5; count of bases not matched to a gene: 8. The length of the CDR3 is 18 residues. The CDR3 bases are TGTGCCAGCAGTTTAGCGCTAGTAGCGGGAGGGATAACCGGGGAGCTGTTTTTT. This encodes CASSLALVAGGITGELFF.

The V and J genes are TRBV7-3 and TRBJ2-5; 12 nucleotides line up with TRBD1. The assigned J gene may be wrong: the sequence end matches TRBJ2-7 better. The germline V gene encodes CDR1 SGHTA and CDR2 FQGTGA. The CDR3 covers 23 residues. For the CDR3, the DNA is TGTGCCAGCAGCCTCTTGCCGGGACAGGGGGCGAGGGACCCGACTAGCTCTTCCTACGAGCAGTACTTC. Its protein product is CASSLLPGQGARDPTSSSYEQYF.

The chain recombines TRBV6-1 with TRBJ2-1; TRBD2 matches at 7 bases. The CDR3 runs 16 residues. The J segment lost 5 bases and the V segment lost 5 bases, leaving 12 bases of the junction unmatched. The germline gives CDR1 MNHNS, CDR2 SASEGT. CDR3 DNA: TGTGCCAGCAGTCAAAGGAGGACGGGAGGAGACAATGAGCAGTTCTTC. Protein: CASSQRRTGGDNEQFF.

The V call is TRBV27, the J call TRBJ2-5, with D possibly matching TRBD2 (5 bases). The CDR3 is 14 amino acids. In germline, CDR1 is MNHEY, CDR2 SMNVEV (reference sequence). Trimming left V 3 bases short and J 4 bases short, with 12 bases between. The CDR3, as DNA: TGTGCCAGCAGTTTGCGACCAAGCGGAGAGACCCAGTACTTC. It codes for CASSLRPSGETQYF.

Of note for this clonotype: Compared with germline, one end of the junction differs, possibly owing to a read error. V usage is TRBV5-4 and J usage is TRBJ1-6; D remains ambiguous. Germline values: CDR1 SGHNT, CDR2 YYREEE (reference sequence). CDR3 length: 17 residues. The CDR3 loop is CASSLEASGPLANEQYF. As DNA, the CDR3 is TGTGCCAGCAGCTTGGAGGCTAGCGGACCATTGGCCAATGAGCAGTACTTT.

This clonotype was picked up a small number of times. J is TRBJ2-1 and V is TRBV24-1; 10 bases map to TRBD2. This CDR3 has 17 residues. J gave up 6 bases and V 4 bases, and 11 bases lay outside the gene matches. Germline V gives CDR1 KGHDR, CDR2 SFDVKD. DNA of the CDR3: TGTGCCACCAGTGACCTCACAACTAGCGGGATCGGCAATGAGCAGTTCTTC. It encodes CATSDLTTSGIGNEQFF.

This clonotype has at least ten counts. The chain couples TRBV6-1 to TRBJ2-1; TRBD1 matches 7 bases. The junction had 4 bases not matched to a gene; V was cut back by 8 bases and J by 0 bases. CDR3 length equals 14 residues. Germline CDR1 MNHNS, CDR2 SASEGT. The CDR3 nucleotides read TGTGCCAGCTCGACAGGGAGCTCCTACAATGAGCAGTTCTTC. Its protein is CASSTGSSYNEQFF.

As for this clonotype: Germline is not matched at one junction end, which may reflect a read error. The J gene is TRBJ2-4, the V gene TRBV20-1; possibly TRBD2 for D (5 bases). Germline-derived CDR1 and CDR2 are DFQATT and SNEGSKA (reference sequence). This CDR3 is 12 amino acids long. The DNA of the CDR3 is TGCAGTGCTAGTCCCGGGAACAATGAGCAGTACTTT. This codes for CSASPGNNEQYF.

The chain joins TRBV2 to TRBJ2-3, with D maybe TRBD2 (5 bases). The CDR3 is 15 amino acids. Germline CDR1 reads SNHLY; CDR2 reads FYNNEI. V lost 4 bases and J 0 bases, leaving 11 bases between the germline ends. CDR3 nucleotide sequence: TGTGCCAGCAGTGGAGCGGAGAGGAGCACAGATACGCAGTATTTT. It codes for CASSGAERSTDTQYF.